What follows describes a single T cell receptor (beta chain). The data derive from a study of blood T cell repertoires in COVID-19. Overall study: Sample material is recorded as cDNA or gDNA derived from T cells, B-cell-depleted T cells, or PBMCs.

Study processing details: It was from reference gene primer amplification that nucleated cell counts were estimated. The assay was immunoSEQ multiplex PCR, and TCRdb's table has in-frame clones only and misses some. V and J calls plus clone size are reproduced from that table; the DNA served to infer D and trimming. Here the sample spans more than 250,000 clones, roughly 80% being singletons. Trimming removed 1 base from V and 4 bases from J; junction bases left unmatched: 10. The CDR3 contains 16 residues. Germline loops: CDR1 SQVTM, CDR2 ANQGSEA. The sequence was obtained from a man aged 55 to 69 who had recovered from COVID-19. The sample consisted of peripheral blood. The genes are TRBV29-1 and TRBJ2-1, with TRBD1 identical over 7 bases. The CDR3 DNA reads as TGCAGCGTTGAAGGTGGAAGGGACAGCCAATACAATGAGCAGTTCTTC. It is translated as CSVEGGRDSQYNEQFF.